This T cell receptor (beta chain) is drawn from a study of T cells expressing NK-cell markers. For the study at large: The eight sequenced donors comprised seven who were HCMV-seropositive and one who was seronegative. Whole-study findings and limits: About 1.0-7.5% of CD8+ T cells in more than five donors belonged to dominant NKG2C+ clonotypes. Researchers report these clonotypes also headed the CD3+CD56-NKG2C+ fraction in a handful of donors.

Remarks on this clonotype: Its antigen is unidentified.

The CDR3 extends over 13 amino acids. CDR1 is LNHDA and CDR2 is SQIVND in the germline V gene (reference sequence). TCRdb reprocessed the 5' RACE reads, with one entry per CDR3 protein and no DNA. The sample data list about 540,000 distinct CDR3 sequences. The specimen was blood T cells: a sorted CD56 or NKG2C T cell subset, CD4+ or CD8+ T cells, or bulk PBMC T cells (not recorded which). The chain recombines TRBV19 with TRBJ2-3. The TCR was taken from a young man in good health. The CDR3 protein is CASPDTSTDTQYF.